The present T cell receptor (beta chain) was sequenced within a study of blood T cell repertoires in COVID-19. Sequencing used immunoSEQ multiplex PCR; TCRdb keeps in-frame clones, though not all of them. The profile shows about 200,000 clones, about 80% of them singletons. The trim removed 4 bases at V and 5 bases at J, leaving 4 bases unmatched. Germline values: CDR1 SGHTA, CDR2 FQGNSA. This CDR3 has 13 residues. Participants were aged 18 to 89 years, lived in some 23 US areas, and enrolled virtually. Categorization into cohorts depended on clinical history that participants reported. The chain carries TRBV7-2 and TRBJ2-5; 7 bases fit TRBD1. This clonotype was obtained from a man aged 35-49 years who had recovered from COVID-19. Sequencing was done on a sample of PBMCs or T cells enriched from blood (not recorded which). CDR3 sequence: CASSSRTGETQYF. CDR3 coding DNA: TGTGCCAGCAGCTCCAGGACAGGCGAGACCCAGTACTTC.